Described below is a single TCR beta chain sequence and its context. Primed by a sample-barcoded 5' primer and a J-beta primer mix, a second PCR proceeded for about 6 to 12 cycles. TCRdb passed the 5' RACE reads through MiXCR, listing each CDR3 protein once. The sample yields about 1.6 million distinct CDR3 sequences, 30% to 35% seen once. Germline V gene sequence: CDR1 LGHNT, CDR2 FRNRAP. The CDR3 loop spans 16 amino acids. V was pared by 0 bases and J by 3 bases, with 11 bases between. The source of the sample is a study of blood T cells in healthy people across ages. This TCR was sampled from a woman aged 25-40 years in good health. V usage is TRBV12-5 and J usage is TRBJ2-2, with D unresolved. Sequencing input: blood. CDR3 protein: CASGLVLGGYTGELFF. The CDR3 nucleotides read TGTGCTAGTGGTTTGGTACTTGGCGGTTACACCGGGGAGCTGTTTTTT.